A single sample gave rise to the 22 T cell receptor beta chains below, sequenced in a study of T cell repertoires in cytomegalovirus infection. TCRdb reanalysed the reads using MiXCR and keeps one entry per CDR3 protein. The sample holds 200,000 to 250,000 distinct CDR3 sequences; over 20% are singletons and the top ten take roughly 18%. The sample comprised CD8+ T cells from PBMCs. The receptors come from a human donor in good health (CMV status not recorded). Some clones in this sample may be carry-over from other donors' samples.

This clonotype occurred many times. V is TRBV7-9 and J is TRBJ1-1; D perhaps matches TRBD1 (6 bases). V lost 0 bases, J lost 8 bases, and 7 bases lay in between. The CDR3 loop spans 12 amino acids. CDR1 is SEHNR, CDR2 FQNEAQ, per germline (reference sequence). CDR3: CASSLAGGEAFF. CDR3 DNA: TGTGCCAGCAGCTTAGCGGGGGGCGAAGCTTTCTTT.

This clonotype was seen more than once but under ten times. The rearrangement links TRBV20-1 to TRBJ2-7; D possibly corresponds to TRBD1 (5 bases). Germline loops: CDR1 DFQATT, CDR2 SNEGSKA (reference sequence). V lost 4 bases and J 0 bases, leaving 13 bases between the germline ends. This CDR3 has 14 amino acids. CDR3 coding DNA: TGCAGTGCTACCCCTAGGGGATCCTCCTACGAGCAGTACTTC. It encodes CSATPRGSSYEQYF.

The sample holds one count of this clonotype. V is TRBV12-3 or TRBV12-4 and J is TRBJ1-1, with 9 bases fitting TRBD1. J was trimmed by 0 bases and V by 7 bases; bases with no gene match: 3. The length of the CDR3 is 14 residues. CDR3 in DNA: TGTGCCAGCACCCGGACAGGGGTGAACACTGAAGCTTTCTTT. This translates into CASTRTGVNTEAFF.

There are a few counts of this clonotype. The J gene is TRBJ1-1, the V gene TRBV4-2; tentatively, D is TRBD1 (6 bases). The V end was cut by 3 bases, the J end by 1 base, with 6 bases between. Germline-derived CDR1 and CDR2 are LGHNA and YNFKEQ. CDR3 length equals 13 residues. CDR3: CASSQGQNTEAFF. The CDR3 DNA sequence: TGTGCCAGCAGCCAGGGACAGAACACTGAAGCTTTCTTT.

This clonotype has just a few counts. The chain has TRBV6-1 and TRBJ2-7; TRBD1 might be the D (5 bases). CDR1 and CDR2 (germline): MNHNS, SASEGT. Trimming pared 6 bases from V and 3 bases from J, leaving 12 bases between. The CDR3 totals 13 residues. Here the CDR3 DNA reads TGTGCCAGCAGCCTTACAGGAATCTACGAGCAGTACTTC. It yields the protein CASSLTGIYEQYF.

This sequence joins TRBV25-1 and TRBJ2-3, with D unresolved. Germline V CDR1 and CDR2: MGHDK, SYGVNS. The CDR3 runs 11 residues. Trimming stripped 8 bases from V and 4 bases from J, with 7 bases between. The DNA for the CDR3 is TGTGCCAGCCGGTTAGCAGATACGCAGTATTTT. Translating it yields CASRLADTQYF.

The gene calls are TRBV14 and TRBJ2-6, with a weak D call TRBD2 (5 bases). The germline V gene encodes CDR1 SGHDN and CDR2 FVKESK. This CDR3 is 17 amino acids long. Deletions cut 2 bases from V and 0 bases from J, with 11 bases between. The CDR3: CASSQWQTISGANVLTF. CDR3 bases: TGTGCCAGCAGCCAATGGCAGACTATCTCTGGGGCCAACGTCCTGACTTTC.

This clonotype has more than one count but fewer than ten. This chain connects TRBV4-1 to TRBJ2-1; D possibly matches TRBD1 or TRBD2 (5 bases each). The ends were cut back, 0 bases at V and 1 base at J, with 10 bases in the middle. In germline, CDR1 is MGHRA, CDR2 YSYEKL. CDR3 length: 16 residues. CDR3 coding DNA: TGCGCCAGCAGCCAAGACTCGGGGCCGTCCTACAATGAGCAGTTCTTC. Protein sequence: CASSQDSGPSYNEQFF.

The sample holds a few counts of this clonotype. The chain combines TRBV7-6 with TRBJ1-1, with D uncertain. This CDR3 has 14 residues. The germline V gene has CDR1 SGHVS and CDR2 FNYEAQ. V lost 4 bases, J lost 1 base, and 10 bases lay in between. The CDR3 DNA reads TGTGCCAGCAGCTCAGGTTTGACGAACACTGAAGCTTTCTTT. The encoded protein is CASSSGLTNTEAFF.

V gene TRBV2 combines with J gene TRBJ2-2, with 9 bases matching TRBD1. V gave up 6 bases and J gave up 0 bases; unmatched junction bases: 8. The CDR3 runs 17 residues. CDR1 SNHLY and CDR2 FYNNEI come from the germline V gene. CDR3 nucleotides: TGTGCCAGCAGCTGGGACAGGGTGTTTCCGAACACCGGGGAGCTGTTTTTT. Residues: CASSWDRVFPNTGELFF.

The chain recombines TRBV27 with TRBJ2-3; D is undetermined. The ends were cut back, 3 bases at V and 1 base at J, with 11 bases in the middle. CDR1 is MNHEY, CDR2 SMNVEV, per germline (reference sequence). The CDR3 runs 15 residues. CDR3 bases: TGTGCCAGCAGTTTTGTTCGACGTGGCACAGATACGCAGTATTTT. Its translation is CASSFVRRGTDTQYF.

This chain joins TRBV12-3 or TRBV12-4 and TRBJ2-3; perhaps TRBD1 as D (5 bases). The V and J ends lost 5 bases and 1 base respectively, with 13 bases between them. The CDR3 loop spans 15 amino acids. The CDR3 loop is CASSPDTMRTDTQYF. DNA of the CDR3: TGTGCCAGCAGTCCGGACACGATGCGCACAGATACGCAGTATTTT.

This clonotype showed up just a few times. The V gene is TRBV29-1, the J gene TRBJ2-5, with D possibly TRBD2 on 5 matching bases. CDR3 length equals 12 residues. Germline V lookup: CDR1 SQVTM, CDR2 ANQGSEA. Trimming removed 7 bases at V and 4 bases at J, with 13 bases between. CDR3 loop: CSAEGGGETQYF. CDR3 coding DNA: TGCAGCGCCGAGGGTGGAGGAGAGACCCAGTACTTC.

This clonotype showed up just a few times. The chain joins TRBV20-1 to TRBJ2-7; 12 nucleotides line up with TRBD2. The V and J ends lost 2 bases and 0 bases, in that order; junction bases with no gene match: 5. Germline V lookup: CDR1 DFQATT, CDR2 SNEGSKA (reference sequence). The CDR3 is made up of 16 amino acids. In DNA, the CDR3 is TGCAGTGCTAGAAAGGAGACTAGCGGGAGCTCCTACGAGCAGTACTTC. Its protein is CSARKETSGSSYEQYF.

The V and J genes are TRBV7-9 and TRBJ1-1, with D perhaps matching TRBD1 (5 bases). The CDR3 has 13 residues. The V end lost 4 bases, the J end lost 7 bases, and 13 bases lay between the germline ends. Germline V gives CDR1 SEHNR, CDR2 FQNEAQ (reference sequence). The chain's CDR3 is CASSSGLRDEAFF. The CDR3 DNA follows: TGTGCCAGCAGCTCAGGGTTAAGGGATGAAGCTTTCTTT.

This clonotype was seen ten or more times. The rearrangement joins TRBV7-2 to TRBJ2-7; 8 bases line up with TRBD2. The trim removed 3 bases at V and 0 bases at J, leaving 4 bases unmatched. The CDR3 runs to 15 residues. Germline V CDR1 and CDR2: SGHTA, FQGNSA. As DNA, the CDR3 is TGTGCCAGCAGCTTTCAGCGGGGGAGCTCCTACGAGCAGTACTTC. Its translation is CASSFQRGSSYEQYF.

This clonotype came up a few times. The chain links TRBV20-1 to TRBJ2-2; D is ambiguous. V lost 6 bases and J lost 6, with 23 bases in between. Per the germline V gene, CDR1 is DFQATT and CDR2 is SNEGSKA (reference sequence). This CDR3 has 16 amino acids. The chain's CDR3 is CSAGVSGRFRAGELFF. The CDR3, as DNA: TGCAGTGCCGGTGTCTCCGGGCGGTTTAGGGCCGGGGAGCTGTTTTTT.

Many counts were recorded for this clonotype. The chain's CDR3 is CASSDSLNQPQHF. The CDR3 nucleotides read TGTGCCAGTAGCGACAGCCTTAATCAGCCCCAGCATTTT. The rearrangement joins TRBV19 to TRBJ1-5; a weak D match, TRBD1 (5 bases). Germline CDR1 reads LNHDA; CDR2 reads SQIVND (reference sequence). Trimming shortened V by 6 bases and J by 4 bases, and 10 bases separated the two germline ends. This CDR3 region has 13 residues.

This clonotype was detected only a few times. This chain connects TRBV29-1 to TRBJ2-1; no definite D call. Deletions cut 6 bases from V and 7 bases from J, with 10 bases between. CDR3 length equals 11 residues. Germline V gives CDR1 SQVTM, CDR2 ANQGSEA. CDR3 DNA: TGCAGCGTCTTGCTGGGGAATGAGCAGTTCTTC. It is translated as CSVLLGNEQFF.

This chain uses TRBV28 with TRBJ2-7, with TRBD1 as a possible D gene (5 bases). Germline CDR1 is MDHEN and CDR2 is SYDVKM. This CDR3 comprises 13 residues. V dropped 5 bases and J dropped 6 bases, with 14 bases sitting between them. DNA for the CDR3: TGTGCCAGCAGTGCTGGGGCCCCCTTCGAGCAGTACTTC. The encoded protein is CASSAGAPFEQYF.

This clonotype was recorded a few times. In nucleotides, the CDR3 is TGTGCCAGCAGCCTCCCATTTTCCGGGACGGCCACCGAGCAGTACTTC. It encodes CASSLPFSGTATEQYF. This chain connects TRBV12-3 or TRBV12-4 to TRBJ2-7, with D perhaps given as TRBD1 or TRBD2 (5 bases each). V shed 6 bases and J shed 6 bases, with 24 bases lying between them. This CDR3 region has 16 residues.

A remark on this clonotype: Being one base from a much bigger clone, this may be a read error. No conserved phenylalanine or tryptophan ends this CDR3, so it is likely a read error. The genes are TRBV7-8 and TRBJ2-2; 7 bases fit TRBD1. V lost 2 bases to trimming and J lost 3 bases; unmatched junction nucleotides: 3. The germline gives CDR1 SGHVS, CDR2 FQNEAQ. The CDR3 contains 15 residues. The CDR3 spells CASSLPGGYTGELFV. The CDR3 DNA follows: TGTGCCAGCAGCTTACCAGGGGGTTACACCGGGGAGCTGTTTGTT.